This TCR beta chain was profiled in a study of blood T cell repertoires in COVID-19. The CDR3 is made up of 16 amino acids. Trimming removed 5 bases at V and 5 bases at J, with 19 bases between. Germline CDR1 and CDR2: LNHDA and SQIVND (reference sequence). The data were produced by immunoSEQ multiplex PCR, yet TCRdb's version contains in-frame clones alone and is incomplete. This table holds around 54,000 clones, about nine tenths found once. V gene TRBV19 combines with J gene TRBJ1-3; TRBD1 is a possible D gene (6 bases). The sequence came from a woman aged 40 to 49 with active COVID-19. Sample: peripheral blood. Here the CDR3 reads CASSSRSRDTRNTIYF. The CDR3 bases are TGTGCCAGTAGTTCTCGCTCGAGGGACACAAGAAACACCATATATTTT.